This note documents a single TCR beta chain sequence. The source of the sample is a study of cytomegalovirus exposure and HLA in healthy donors. Germline CDR1 reads SQVTM; CDR2 reads ANQGSEA. There are 12 residues in the CDR3. The V gene lost 7 bases and the J gene lost 5 bases, with 14 bases spanning the gap. The PCR was carried out with 60 Vbeta primers and 13 Jbeta primers. TCRdb's copy holds only in-frame clones and misses some; the assay was immunoSEQ multiplex PCR. This table holds approximately 220,000 clones, 80% to 85% found once. The sequencing input was PBMCs. The gene calls are TRBV29-1 and TRBJ2-5, with D maybe TRBD1 (5 bases). The sequence came from a boy between 2 and 10 years old in good health and CMV-seronegative. CDR3 nucleotides: TGCAGCGGGGGCGACAGACGGGAGACCCAGTACTTC. It is translated as CSGGDRRETQYF.